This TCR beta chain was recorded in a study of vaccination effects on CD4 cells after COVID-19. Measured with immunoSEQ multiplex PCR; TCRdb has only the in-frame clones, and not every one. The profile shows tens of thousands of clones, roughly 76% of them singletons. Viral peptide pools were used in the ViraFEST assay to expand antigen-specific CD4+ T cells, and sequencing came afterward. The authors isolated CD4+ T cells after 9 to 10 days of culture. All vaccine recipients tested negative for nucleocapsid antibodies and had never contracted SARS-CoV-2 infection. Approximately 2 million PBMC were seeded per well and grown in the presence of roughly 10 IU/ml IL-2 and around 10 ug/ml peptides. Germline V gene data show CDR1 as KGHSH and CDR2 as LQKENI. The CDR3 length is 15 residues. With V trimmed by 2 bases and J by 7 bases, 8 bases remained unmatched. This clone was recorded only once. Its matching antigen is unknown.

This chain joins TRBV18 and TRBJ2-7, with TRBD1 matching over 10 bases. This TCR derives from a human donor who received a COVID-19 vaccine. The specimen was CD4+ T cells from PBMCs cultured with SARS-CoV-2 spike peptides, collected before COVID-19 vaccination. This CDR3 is CASSPNTGTGEEQYF. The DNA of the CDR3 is TGTGCCAGCTCACCAAACACCGGGACAGGGGAAGAGCAGTACTTC.